This entry lists 10 T cell receptor beta chains sequenced from one sample in a study of somatic mutations in cytotoxic T cells in rheumatoid arthritis. Method: immunoSEQ multiplex PCR; TCRdb's copy keeps in-frame clones and lacks some. The top ten clones hold roughly 7.6% of a sample with approximately 30,000 clones, around 86% of them seen once. Sample: CD8+ T cells sorted from blood. These receptors were obtained from an adult with rheumatoid arthritis.

The V call is TRBV19, the J call TRBJ2-3, with TRBD2 identical over 10 bases. This CDR3 is 14 amino acids long. The V gene's germline CDR1 is LNHDA and CDR2 SQIVND (reference sequence). J lost 6 bases, V lost 3 bases, and 3 bases had no gene match. CDR3 sequence (DNA): TGTGCCAGTAGTATCAGCGGGGGGGCCGATACGCAGTATTTT. It translates to CASSISGGADTQYF.

The chain links TRBV7-2 to TRBJ2-1, with 10 bases that match TRBD2. Germline V gives CDR1 SGHTA, CDR2 FQGNSA. This CDR3 comprises 17 residues. The V gene end was trimmed by 5 bases and the J gene end by 1 base; junction bases not matched to a gene: 8. CDR3 nucleotide sequence: TGTGCCAGCAGCCTTAGGGGGACTAGCGTTTCCTACAATGAGCAGTTCTTC. Translation gives CASSLRGTSVSYNEQFF.

V and J are TRBV27 and TRBJ2-7, with D possibly being TRBD2 (5 bases). The V gene lost 5 bases and the J gene lost 2 bases, with 28 bases spanning the gap. This CDR3 spans 19 amino acids. The germline gives CDR1 MNHEY, CDR2 SMNVEV (reference sequence). DNA for the CDR3: TGTGCCAGCAGTCTCACTCGGGGATCGTCCAGGACGAAGGCCTACGAGCAGTACTTC. Translating it yields CASSLTRGSSRTKAYEQYF.

The rearrangement links TRBV9 to TRBJ2-1, with D possibly matching TRBD1 (6 bases). The CDR3 is 13 amino acids. Germline V CDR1 and CDR2: SGDLS, YYNGEE. Trimming removed 3 bases from V and 9 bases from J, with 13 bases in between. CDR3 sequence: CASSGHTGPEQFF. The CDR3, as DNA: TGTGCCAGCAGCGGACATACAGGGCCTGAGCAGTTCTTC.

V usage is TRBV11-2 and J usage is TRBJ2-7; 10 positions agree with TRBD2. CDR1 SGHAT and CDR2 FQNNGV come from the germline V gene. V shed 0 bases and J 4 bases; nucleotides not matched to a gene: 3. The CDR3 runs to 15 residues. The CDR3 DNA follows: TGTGCCAGCAGCTTAGAAGCTAGCGGGAGTTACGAGCAGTACTTC. It yields the protein CASSLEASGSYEQYF.

The chain carries TRBV28 and TRBJ2-1; 15 nucleotides align to TRBD2. V lost 7 bases to trimming and J lost 4 bases; unmatched junction nucleotides: 8. The germline V gene encodes CDR1 MDHEN and CDR2 SYDVKM. The CDR3 length is 17 residues. The CDR3 region has the DNA TGTGCCAGCACCCTAGGGACTAGCGGGGGGATGTACAATGAGCAGTTCTTC. Translation: CASTLGTSGGMYNEQFF.

CDR3: CASSEGLVAAYNEQFF. CDR3 coding DNA: TGTGCCAGCAGTGAAGGACTAGTGGCTGCCTACAATGAGCAGTTCTTC. This sequence joins TRBV6-1 and TRBJ2-1; a possible D gene is TRBD2 (6 bases). The CDR3 contains 16 residues. V was cut by 1 base and J by 2 bases, with 12 bases left in between. CDR1 and CDR2 from the germline V gene are MNHNS and SASEGT.

The gene calls are TRBV6-4 and TRBJ2-2; possibly TRBD1 for D (5 bases). Germline V gene lookup returns CDR1 MRHNA and CDR2 SNTAGT. Trimming took off 0 bases at V and 3 bases at J, with 8 bases between the two ends. The CDR3 has 15 amino acids. The CDR3, as DNA: TGTGCCAGCAGTGACTCCGTAGGGGACACCGGGGAGCTGTTTTTT. As protein: CASSDSVGDTGELFF.

This chain joins TRBV6-1 and TRBJ1-1; D call uncertain. Germline V gene lookup returns CDR1 MNHNS and CDR2 SASEGT. The CDR3 totals 14 residues. V lost 2 bases, J lost 6 bases, and 13 bases lay in between. The CDR3 coding sequence is TGTGCCAGCAGTGAATACGGCAGCGACTCTGAAGCTTTCTTT. This sequence encodes CASSEYGSDSEAFF.

This chain connects TRBV4-2 to TRBJ1-2, with a weak D call TRBD1 (5 bases). Germline CDR1 LGHNA, CDR2 YNFKEQ. V lost 0 bases to trimming and J lost 6 bases, with 14 bases between them. The CDR3 is 15 residues long. The chain's CDR3 is CASSQENPSGNGYTF. The CDR3 region has the DNA TGTGCCAGCAGCCAAGAGAATCCGTCAGGGAATGGCTACACCTTC.